One and the same sample provided the 32 T cell receptor beta chains below, sequenced in a study of beta chain features in type 1 diabetes. Of the isolated RNA, all was reverse transcribed, and so the sequenced material was expressed TCRB transcripts. Method: immunoSEQ multiplex PCR; TCRdb's copy keeps in-frame clones and lacks some. The sample consists of about 620,000 clones, roughly 16% of them appearing once. The sample consisted of naive CD4+ T cells from blood. These receptors originate from a man aged 18 to 35 in good health.

The CDR3 sequence is CASSFTTGYEQYF. CDR3 bases: TGTGCCAGCAGCTTCACAACAGGGTACGAGCAGTACTTC. The chain uses TRBV7-2 and TRBJ2-7, with D perhaps matching TRBD1 (6 bases). Germline V gives CDR1 SGHTA, CDR2 FQGNSA. The CDR3 has 13 residues. The ends were cut back, 3 bases at V and 4 bases at J, with 10 bases in the middle. The full variable domain, its missing parts supplied by reference TRBV7-2 and TRBJ2-7, is GAGVSQSPSNKVTEKGKDVELRCDPISGHTALYWYRQSLGQGLEFLIYFQGNSAPDKSGLPSDRFSAERTGGSVSTLTIQRTQQEDSAVYLCASSFTTGYEQYFGPGTRLTVT.

V gene TRBV7-9 combines with J gene TRBJ2-3; D remains unclear. V gave up 6 bases and J gave up 1 base, with 14 bases separating them. From germline, CDR1 is SEHNR and CDR2 FQNEAQ (reference sequence). This CDR3 is built from 15 residues. Here the CDR3 reads CASRPSALRTDTQYF. CDR3 coding DNA: TGTGCCAGCAGACCAAGTGCCCTTCGCACAGATACGCAGTATTTT.

This clone was seen a handful of times. The genes are TRBV5-8 and TRBJ2-7; no clear D gene. CDR1 is SGHTS and CDR2 is YDEGEE in the germline V gene. Trimming left V 4 bases short and J 0 bases short, with 8 bases between. CDR3 length equals 13 residues. CDR3 in amino acids: CASSRSLSYEQYF. In DNA, the CDR3 is TGTGCCAGCAGCCGGTCCCTCTCCTACGAGCAGTACTTC.

The chain has TRBV6-5 and TRBJ1-5, with TRBD1 identical over 10 bases. V lost 6 bases and J lost 2; bases outside the gene matches: 4. The CDR3 is 15 amino acids. Per the germline V gene, CDR1 is MNHEY and CDR2 is SVGAGI. The CDR3 bases are TGTGCCAGCAGGCTCGACAGGGGGCGCAATCAGCCCCAGCATTTT. The encoded protein is CASRLDRGRNQPQHF.

The chain has TRBV18 and TRBJ2-3; D call uncertain. Trimming took 1 base from V and 1 from J, leaving 12 bases between them. Germline CDR1 is KGHSH and CDR2 is LQKENI. The CDR3 totals 16 residues. The CDR3 DNA reads TGTGCCAGCTCACCACGCAGAGATTTTGGCACAGATACGCAGTATTTT. The encoded protein is CASSPRRDFGTDTQYF.

The chain is built from TRBV5-4 and TRBJ2-4; D is uncertain. The CDR3 has 16 amino acids. V was trimmed by 0 bases and J by 0 bases, leaving 10 bases between them. The germline V gene encodes CDR1 SGHNT and CDR2 YYREEE (reference sequence). The CDR3 region is CASSLDSTLAKNIQYF. In DNA form, the CDR3 reads TGTGCCAGCAGCTTGGACTCCACCTTAGCCAAAAACATTCAGTACTTC.

This clone has more than one count but fewer than ten. V and J are TRBV29-1 and TRBJ2-7; 8 positions agree with TRBD1. The CDR3 runs to 17 residues. Germline-derived CDR1 and CDR2 are SQVTM and ANQGSEA. J lost 2 bases, V lost 0 bases, and 12 bases had no gene match. CDR3 nucleotide sequence: TGCAGCGTTGAAGATCGGACAGGGACCGTCTTGACCTACGAGCAGTACTTC. Residues: CSVEDRTGTVLTYEQYF.

With respect to this clone: Within the sample, other DNA sequences also encode this same CDR3. This chain connects TRBV7-2 to TRBJ1-2; D gene uncertain. The V and J ends lost 1 base and 1 base respectively, with 7 bases between them. The CDR3 runs 14 residues. The V gene's germline CDR1 is SGHTA and CDR2 FQGNSA. The CDR3 loop is CASSLGPGNYGYTF. The CDR3 DNA follows: TGTGCCAGCAGCTTAGGTCCGGGTAACTATGGCTACACCTTC.

As for this clone: This may be a read error, as it is one base from a much larger clone. The same CDR3 can be traced to other DNA sequences in this sample. V gene TRBV18 combines with J gene TRBJ2-7; D not certain. The V gene lost 2 bases and the J gene lost 2 bases, with 4 bases spanning the gap. This CDR3 is 12 amino acids long. Germline assignment: CDR1 KGHSH and CDR2 LQKENI. This chain's CDR3 is CASSPGTYEQYF. CDR3 DNA sequence: TGTGCCAGCTCACCAGGGACCTACGAGCAGTACTTC.

This clone was seen more than once but under ten times. The chain combines TRBV9 with TRBJ2-1; 9 bases agree with TRBD2. V lost 1 base to trimming and J lost 7 bases; unmatched junction nucleotides: 6. Germline V gene sequence: CDR1 SGDLS, CDR2 YYNGEE. The CDR3 has 15 amino acids. CDR3 bases: TGTGCCAGCAGCGTATCTAGCGGGATAGAGAATGAGCAGTTCTTC. It translates to CASSVSSGIENEQFF.

CDR3 DNA sequence: TGTGCCGGCTTTCGGGAAAAACTGTTTTTT. Translated, it gives CAGFREKLFF. The V and J genes are TRBV30 and TRBJ1-4; no clear D gene. CDR1 GTSNPN and CDR2 SVGIG come from the germline V gene (reference sequence). Trimming took off 8 bases at V and 8 bases at J, with 9 bases between the two ends. This CDR3 has 10 residues.

This chain links TRBV6-6 with TRBJ1-3; D is unresolved. V was cut by 4 bases and J by 2 bases, with 9 bases left in between. CDR3 length equals 14 residues. Germline loops: CDR1 MNHNY, CDR2 SVGAGI (reference sequence). CDR3 in amino acids: CASSSSRTGNTIYF. As DNA, the CDR3 is TGTGCCAGCAGTTCCAGTAGAACTGGAAACACCATATATTTT.

CDR3: CASSSPTGVADTQYF. Written as DNA, the CDR3 is TGTGCCAGCAGCTCCCCCACAGGGGTGGCAGATACGCAGTATTTT. The V and J genes are TRBV5-4 and TRBJ2-3; 7 bases match TRBD1. The trim removed 3 bases at V and 4 bases at J, leaving 8 bases unmatched. The CDR3 consists of 15 residues. In germline, CDR1 is SGHNT, CDR2 YYREEE (reference sequence).

This sequence joins TRBV9 and TRBJ1-2; D is perhaps TRBD1 (5 bases). The CDR3 covers 14 residues. Trimming took off 3 bases at V and 4 bases at J, with 13 bases between the two ends. Germline assignment: CDR1 SGDLS and CDR2 YYNGEE. The CDR3 nucleotides are TGTGCCAGCAGCGCCCAGACGCAGGGCTATGGCTACACCTTC. Protein sequence: CASSAQTQGYGYTF.

This clone occurred many times. V and J are TRBV10-3 and TRBJ1-1; D not resolved. V lost 5 bases and J 1 base, leaving 11 bases between the germline ends. This CDR3 comprises 14 residues. Germline V gene data show CDR1 as ENHRY and CDR2 as SYGVKD. The CDR3 here is CAISSTPGNTEAFF. The CDR3 nucleotides read TGTGCCATCAGTTCTACCCCGGGGAACACTGAAGCTTTCTTT.

The gene calls are TRBV5-1 and TRBJ1-2; 7 bases fit TRBD1. V shed 3 bases and J 0 bases; nucleotides not matched to a gene: 8. Per germline, CDR1 SGHRS and CDR2 YFSETQ. CDR3 length equals 16 residues. In nucleotides, the CDR3 is TGCGCCAGCAGCTGGGGACAGCTAACTACTAACTATGGCTACACCTTC. Protein: CASSWGQLTTNYGYTF.

This clone turned up a few times. The chain links TRBV7-2 to TRBJ2-7; D uncertain. Germline-derived CDR1 and CDR2 are SGHTA and FQGNSA. This CDR3 is built from 13 residues. Between the trimmed V and J ends, which lost 3 bases and 6 bases, there was a span of 12 bases. CDR3 coding DNA: TGTGCCAGCAGCTTGGACCATCCTGGCGAGCAGTACTTC. It codes for CASSLDHPGEQYF.

This clone was detected a few times. V is TRBV27 and J is TRBJ2-1, with D perhaps being TRBD1 or TRBD2 (6 bases each). This CDR3 spans 15 amino acids. The germline V gene encodes CDR1 MNHEY and CDR2 SMNVEV (reference sequence). V lost 8 bases and J lost 8, with 22 bases in between. The CDR3 bases are TGTGCCAGCCGGGGGCTGGGGGGAGCAGGGGATGAGCAGTTCTTC. Translating gives CASRGLGGAGDEQFF.

In this sample, this clone turned up a few times. The CDR3 DNA reads as TGTGCCAGCAGCTTAGGCAGGACTAGCGGGAGGTTTGGCTACAATGAGCAGTTCTTC. Its translation is CASSLGRTSGRFGYNEQFF. This chain joins TRBV7-9 and TRBJ2-1; 14 positions match TRBD2. Unmatched junction bases numbered 8, after V lost 1 base and J lost 3 bases. Germline lookup yields CDR1 SEHNR and CDR2 FQNEAQ (reference sequence). The CDR3 covers 19 residues.

The chain links TRBV4-3 to TRBJ2-7, with D perhaps TRBD2 (5 bases). Trimming removed 0 bases at V and 2 bases at J, with 11 bases between. The germline V gene encodes CDR1 LGHNA and CDR2 YSLEER. The CDR3 sequence is 15 residues long. CDR3 DNA sequence: TGCGCCAGCAGCCAAGATTTTTCCGGGACCTACGAGCAGTACTTC. The encoded protein is CASSQDFSGTYEQYF.

The table lists this clone with a count of one. The chain carries TRBV7-8 and TRBJ1-2; tentative D call: TRBD1 (6 bases). Trimming took 4 bases from V and 4 from J, leaving 13 bases between them. The germline CDR1 and CDR2 sequences are SGHVS and FQNEAQ. The CDR3 has 14 amino acids. This CDR3 reads CASSSNRVSYGYTF. DNA of the CDR3: TGTGCCAGCAGCTCAAACAGGGTGTCCTATGGCTACACCTTC.

The chain uses TRBV18 and TRBJ2-5; 7 nucleotides align to TRBD1. V dropped 6 bases and J dropped 0; count of bases not matched to a gene: 7. Germline-derived CDR1 and CDR2 are KGHSH and LQKENI. The CDR3 is 15 residues long. CDR3 protein: CASSPFTGDQETQYF. CDR3 in DNA: TGTGCCAGCTCCCCATTTACAGGGGACCAAGAGACCCAGTACTTC.

This clone has a handful of counts. This rearrangement joins TRBV4-1 to TRBJ2-5; D may correspond to TRBD1 or TRBD2 (5 bases each). Germline loops: CDR1 MGHRA, CDR2 YSYEKL. This CDR3 has 17 residues. V gave up 1 base and J gave up 10 bases, with 25 bases separating them. CDR3 bases: TGCGCCAGCAGCCAAGTGAGGGGAGTCGGAACACACCGTGGCCAGTACTTC. This translates into CASSQVRGVGTHRGQYF.

The genes are TRBV28 and TRBJ2-3; 7 nucleotides align to TRBD2. Germline V CDR1 and CDR2: MDHEN, SYDVKM. With V trimmed by 3 bases and J by 4 bases, 10 bases remained unmatched. The CDR3 is 16 residues long. The CDR3: CASSFTIGRLADTQYF. The CDR3, as DNA: TGTGCCAGCAGTTTTACAATCGGGAGGCTAGCAGATACGCAGTATTTT.

This clone was counted only a few times. The chain links TRBV25-1 to TRBJ2-2; D possibly corresponds to TRBD1 (6 bases). The length of the CDR3 is 17 residues. CDR1 and CDR2 (germline): MGHDK, SYGVNS. The ends were cut back, 4 bases at V and 1 base at J, with 16 bases in the middle. CDR3 region: CASSAFSGTLNTGELFF. The CDR3 region has the DNA TGTGCCAGCAGTGCCTTCTCCGGGACATTGAACACCGGGGAGCTGTTTTTT.

This clone occurred a few times. This chain connects TRBV28 to TRBJ2-5; no clear D gene. This CDR3 is 17 amino acids long. Per germline, CDR1 MDHEN and CDR2 SYDVKM. Between the trimmed V and J ends, which lost 0 bases and 4 bases, there was a span of 18 bases. The CDR3 loop reads CASSLWRAKRASETQYF. The CDR3 DNA reads TGTGCCAGCAGTTTATGGCGCGCCAAACGTGCCTCAGAGACCCAGTACTTC.

The rearrangement links TRBV10-3 to TRBJ2-4; 7 bases agree with TRBD2. Germline loops: CDR1 ENHRY, CDR2 SYGVKD. The CDR3 loop spans 16 amino acids. J was trimmed by 10 bases and V by 0 bases; bases with no gene match: 12. This chain's CDR3 is CAISESAGIPVEIQYF. The CDR3 DNA reads TGTGCCATCAGTGAGTCAGCGGGGATCCCAGTAGAGATTCAGTACTTC.

This clone was detected only a few times. This sequence joins TRBV29-1 and TRBJ2-5, with D perhaps assigned TRBD1 or TRBD2 (5 bases each). CDR3 length equals 13 residues. The germline gives CDR1 SQVTM, CDR2 ANQGSEA. The V end lost 7 bases, the J end lost 4 bases, and 16 bases lay between the germline ends. The CDR3 loop is CSARDGGLETQYF. The DNA of the CDR3 is TGCAGCGCCAGGGACGGTGGGCTAGAGACCCAGTACTTC.

The rearrangement uses TRBV5-4 and TRBJ2-3; 7 bases line up with TRBD1. This CDR3 region has 15 residues. CDR1 and CDR2 from the germline V gene are SGHNT and YYREEE (reference sequence). The trim removed 5 bases at V and 2 bases at J, leaving 8 bases unmatched. CDR3 region: CASRSGQDLTDTQYF. CDR3 coding DNA: TGTGCCAGCAGATCCGGACAGGACCTCACAGATACGCAGTATTTT.

J is TRBJ1-2 and V is TRBV15; the D is unclear. The CDR3 length is 16 residues. Germline assignment: CDR1 LNHNV and CDR2 YYDKDF (reference sequence). Between the trimmed V and J ends, which lost 4 bases and 4 bases, there was a span of 19 bases. As DNA, the CDR3 is TGTGCCACCAGCACCGGCAGGCGGGTCCTTGGCTATGGCTACACCTTC. Translated: CATSTGRRVLGYGYTF.

This clone was seen only a few times. The CDR3 here is CASSDRGITDTQYF. The CDR3 DNA reads TGTGCCAGCAGCGATCGCGGGATCACAGATACGCAGTATTTT. The chain carries TRBV7-9 and TRBJ2-3; tentative D call: TRBD2 (6 bases). This CDR3 is 14 amino acids long. The V end was cut by 5 bases, the J end by 2 bases, with 11 bases between. Germline CDR1 and CDR2: SEHNR and FQNEAQ (reference sequence). Full variable domain (outside the CDR3, taken from reference TRBV7-9 and TRBJ2-3): DTGVSQNPRHKITKRGQNVTFRCDPISEHNRLYWYRQTLGQGPEFLTYFQNEAQLEKSRLLSDRFSAERPKGSFSTLEIQRTEQGDSAMYLCASSDRGITDTQYFGPGTRLTVL.

This clone was seen more than once but under ten times. The chain uses TRBV29-1 and TRBJ1-1; D may be TRBD1 (5 bases). This CDR3 spans 14 amino acids. From germline, CDR1 is SQVTM and CDR2 ANQGSEA. Deletions cut 6 bases from V and 1 base from J, with 15 bases between. CDR3 in DNA: TGCAGCGTCCGAGCAGGGACCACGAACACTGAAGCTTTCTTT. It translates to CSVRAGTTNTEAFF.